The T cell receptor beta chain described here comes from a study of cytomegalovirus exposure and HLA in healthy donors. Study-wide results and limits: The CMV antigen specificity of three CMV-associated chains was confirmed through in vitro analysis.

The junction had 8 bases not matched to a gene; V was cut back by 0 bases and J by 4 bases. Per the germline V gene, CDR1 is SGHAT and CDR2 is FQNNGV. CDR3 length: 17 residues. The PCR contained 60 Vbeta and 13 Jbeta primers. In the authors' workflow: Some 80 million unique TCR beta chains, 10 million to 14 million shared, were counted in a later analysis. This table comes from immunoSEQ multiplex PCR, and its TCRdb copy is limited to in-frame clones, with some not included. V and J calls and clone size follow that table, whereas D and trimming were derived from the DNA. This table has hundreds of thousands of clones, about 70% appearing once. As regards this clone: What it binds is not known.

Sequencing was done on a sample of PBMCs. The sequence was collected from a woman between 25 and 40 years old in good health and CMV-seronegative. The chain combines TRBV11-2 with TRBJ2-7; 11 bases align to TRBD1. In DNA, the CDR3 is TGTGCCAGCAGCTTAGATCTATGGACAGGGGGCATTTACGAGCAGTACTTC. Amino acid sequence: CASSLDLWTGGIYEQYF. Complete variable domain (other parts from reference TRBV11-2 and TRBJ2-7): EAGVAQSPRYKIIEKRQSVAFWCNPISGHATLYWYQQILGQGPKLLIQFQNNGVVDDSQLPKDRFSAERLKGVDSTLKIQPAKLEDSAVYLCASSLDLWTGGIYEQYFGPGTRLTVT.